These 10 T cell receptor beta chains were all obtained from the same sample, sequenced in a study of blood T cells in healthy people across ages. A sample-barcoded 5' primer and a J-beta primer mix were used in a second PCR of about 6 to 12 cycles. MiXCR, applied by TCRdb to the 5' RACE reads, yields one record per CDR3 protein. The sample lists roughly 1.7 million distinct CDR3 sequences; about 31% were seen once. Sequences were obtained from blood. All receptors derive from a woman between 25 and 40 years old in good health.

The V and J genes are TRBV3-1 and TRBJ2-7, with 9 bases matching TRBD1. With 3 bases clipped from V and 5 bases from J, the junction kept 8 bases outside the gene matches. The CDR3 runs 15 residues. Germline CDR1 reads LGHDT; CDR2 reads YNNKEL (reference sequence). This CDR3 is CASSQGGQGVHEQYF. CDR3 coding DNA: TGTGCCAGCAGCCAGGGGGGACAGGGTGTCCACGAGCAGTACTTC.

This chain links TRBV7-3 with TRBJ2-3; D might be TRBD2 (6 bases). The ends were cut back, 5 bases at V and 1 base at J, with 16 bases in the middle. Germline V gene sequence: CDR1 SGHTA, CDR2 FQGTGA. This CDR3 is 16 amino acids long. CDR3 nucleotides: TGTGCCAGCAGCCCCCAAATCTCGGGAGGCACAGATACGCAGTATTTT. This codes for CASSPQISGGTDTQYF.

V and J are TRBV20-1 and TRBJ1-2, with a tentative D call TRBD1 (6 bases). The CDR3 is 14 amino acids. Deletions cut 6 bases from V and 7 bases from J, with 21 bases between. Germline values: CDR1 DFQATT, CDR2 SNEGSKA (reference sequence). In DNA, the CDR3 is TGCAGTGCAAAGGGGGACTTCCTCCGCGGTGGCTACACCTTC. It is translated as CSAKGDFLRGGYTF.

This clonotype was detected a few times. V usage is TRBV7-9 and J usage is TRBJ1-2; 9 bases are shared with TRBD1. CDR3 length equals 16 residues. V was clipped by 5 bases and J by 8 bases; unmatched bases: 15. Germline assignment: CDR1 SEHNR and CDR2 FQNEAQ (reference sequence). CDR3 sequence: CASSLRIPGQGGGYTF. The CDR3 DNA is TGTGCCAGCAGCCTACGAATTCCGGGACAGGGTGGAGGCTACACCTTC.

This rearrangement joins TRBV2 to TRBJ2-5, with D possibly matching TRBD2 (6 bases). This CDR3 comprises 14 residues. CDR1 SNHLY and CDR2 FYNNEI come from the germline V gene. Trimming took off 6 bases at V and 5 bases at J, with 16 bases between the two ends. The CDR3 loop reads CASRLRSGWETQYF. In DNA, the CDR3 is TGTGCCAGCAGGCTACGTAGCGGCTGGGAGACCCAGTACTTC.

The V call is TRBV27, the J call TRBJ2-1; weak D call: TRBD1 (5 bases). V was clipped by 5 bases and J by 6 bases, with 14 bases between them. The CDR3 loop spans 14 amino acids. CDR1 is MNHEY and CDR2 is SMNVEV in the germline V gene (reference sequence). CDR3 bases: TGTGCCAGCAGTCGGACACCCTACGCCAATGAGCAGTTCTTC. Residues: CASSRTPYANEQFF.

The CDR3 nucleotides read TGTGCCAGCAGCCAACTAGCGGGAGGGAGTGGGAATGAGCAGTTCTTC. It is translated as CASSQLAGGSGNEQFF. The chain uses TRBV3-1 and TRBJ2-1, with TRBD2 matching over 12 bases. Germline trimming cut 2 bases from V and 7 bases from J; bases unmatched to any gene: 6. CDR3 length: 16 residues. CDR1 is LGHDT and CDR2 is YNNKEL in the germline V gene (reference sequence).

In this sample, this clonotype turned up a few times. The rearrangement links TRBV20-1 to TRBJ2-3; D gene ambiguous. The V and J ends lost 5 bases and 5 bases respectively, with 14 bases between them. Looked up from germline, CDR1 is DFQATT and CDR2 is SNEGSKA (reference sequence). The CDR3 extends over 13 amino acids. CDR3: CSAYWGLIDTQYF. CDR3 in DNA: TGCAGTGCTTACTGGGGATTAATAGATACGCAGTATTTT.

There are a few counts of this clonotype. The rearrangement joins TRBV30 to TRBJ1-2, with unresolved D. The CDR3 has 13 residues. Germline V gene lookup returns CDR1 GTSNPN and CDR2 SVGIG (reference sequence). This chain's CDR3 is CAWSGTTSHGYTF. For the CDR3, the DNA is TGTGCTTGGTCAGGTACAACCAGCCATGGCTACACCTTC.

V and J are TRBV20-1 and TRBJ2-1; 8 positions agree with TRBD2. Germline V CDR1 and CDR2: DFQATT, SNEGSKA (reference sequence). CDR3 length equals 14 residues. After removal of 3 bases from V and 6 bases from J, the junction contained 7 bases not matched to a gene. CDR3 region: CSASGLAGGNEQFF. The CDR3 bases are TGCAGTGCTAGCGGACTAGCTGGGGGCAATGAGCAGTTCTTC.